The 14 T cell receptor beta chains given below trace back to one sample, sequenced in a study of cytomegalovirus exposure and HLA in healthy donors. PCR was performed using 60 Vbeta and 13 Jbeta primers. Repertoires were generated with immunoSEQ multiplex PCR, while TCRdb's copy carries only in-frame clones and drops some. Of approximately 120,000 clones detected, roughly three quarters appear once; the ten largest clones hold 10% to 15%. The specimen was PBMCs. The receptors stem from a woman aged 40 to 55 in good health and CMV-seropositive.

The chain is built from TRBV18 and TRBJ2-3, with 9 nucleotides matching TRBD1. CDR1 is KGHSH and CDR2 is LQKENI in the germline V gene. The CDR3 is 15 residues long. Losses at the gene ends were 4 bases for V and 4 bases for J; bases not matched to a gene: 6. Here the CDR3 DNA reads TGTGCCAGCTCACGGACCGGGACAGGGTCAGATACGCAGTATTTT. Translation: CASSRTGTGSDTQYF.

This clone was seen a single time. The V call is TRBV13, the J call TRBJ1-6; 12 bases are a match to TRBD1. Germline V gene data show CDR1 as PRHDT and CDR2 as FYEKMQ (reference sequence). Losses at the gene ends were 1 base for V and 6 bases for J; bases not matched to a gene: 10. The CDR3 sequence is 19 residues long. CDR3 sequence (DNA): TGTGCCAGCAGCTTAGTAGGGACAGGGGGCGTGGATCCTAATTCACCCCTCCACTTT. Encoded protein: CASSLVGTGGVDPNSPLHF.

This clone was detected only a few times. The chain employs TRBV5-6 and TRBJ2-5; possible D gene TRBD1, 6 bases. The end of the DNA aligns better with TRBJ2-7, so the J call may be wrong. Germline CDR1 reads SGHDT; CDR2 reads YYEEEE. This CDR3 comprises 14 residues. This CDR3 is CASSQGQSVYEQYF. CDR3 in DNA: TGTGCCAGCAGCCAAGGACAGTCGGTCTACGAGCAGTACTTC.

This chain links TRBV6-1 with TRBJ1-2; D unclear. The CDR3 is made up of 12 amino acids. The germline gives CDR1 MNHNS, CDR2 SASEGT. V was cut by 2 bases and J by 4 bases, with 5 bases left in between. Here the CDR3 reads CASSELVYGYTF. CDR3 sequence (DNA): TGTGCCAGCAGTGAATTAGTCTATGGCTACACCTTC.

The genes are TRBV11-2 and TRBJ1-2; D remains unclear. This CDR3 spans 13 amino acids. Trimming shortened V by 3 bases and J by 2 bases, and 7 bases separated the two germline ends. Germline V lookup: CDR1 SGHAT, CDR2 FQNNGV. The CDR3 sequence: CASSFERNYGYTF. The DNA of the CDR3 is TGTGCCAGCAGCTTTGAGAGGAACTATGGCTACACCTTC.

This clone was counted between two and nine times. The V and J genes are TRBV9 and TRBJ1-1, with 10 bases that match TRBD1. Germline V lookup: CDR1 SGDLS, CDR2 YYNGEE. V lost 7 bases to trimming and J lost 4 bases; unmatched junction nucleotides: 4. The CDR3 runs 13 residues. As DNA, the CDR3 is TGTGCCAGCGAACGGGACAGGGGCACTGAAGCTTTCTTT. It codes for CASERDRGTEAFF.

The CDR3 spells CASSLGYASRGEQYF. The CDR3 nucleotides read TGTGCCAGCAGCTTGGGGTATGCTTCTCGCGGCGAGCAGTACTTC. The gene calls are TRBV5-6 and TRBJ2-7, with D unresolved. The CDR3 extends over 15 amino acids. Germline lookup yields CDR1 SGHDT and CDR2 YYEEEE. The V end lost 0 bases, the J end lost 6 bases, and 16 bases lay between the germline ends.

J is TRBJ1-5 and V is TRBV6-6; 7 bases agree with TRBD1. Germline lookup yields CDR1 MNHNY and CDR2 SVGAGI (reference sequence). Trimming at V came to 6 bases and at J to 2 bases, leaving 4 bases not matched to a gene. The CDR3 is 14 amino acids. CDR3 nucleotide sequence: TGTGCCAGCAGCTACAGGGGTGGCAATCAGCCCCAGCATTTT. Amino acids: CASSYRGGNQPQHF.

The chain recombines TRBV27 with TRBJ1-5; D is perhaps TRBD1 (5 bases). V was pared by 6 bases and J by 4 bases, with 16 bases between. Germline assignment: CDR1 MNHEY and CDR2 SMNVEV (reference sequence). This CDR3 spans 15 amino acids. Here the CDR3 reads CASSHGQAFNQPQHF. In nucleotides, the CDR3 is TGTGCCAGCAGCCATGGACAAGCCTTTAATCAGCCCCAGCATTTT.

The chain is built from TRBV14 and TRBJ1-1, with 9 bases lining up with TRBD1. The CDR3 sequence is 20 residues long. From germline, CDR1 is SGHDN and CDR2 FVKESK. The V segment lost 1 base and the J segment 0 bases; nucleotides outside the gene matches: 15. The DNA for the CDR3 is TGTGCCAGCAGCCAAGGGTCGGGACAGGGATTGTGGACCCTGAACACTGAAGCTTTCTTT. This translates into CASSQGSGQGLWTLNTEAFF.

CDR3 region: CASSPRDRVMGITEAFF. The CDR3 nucleotides read TGTGCCAGTTCCCCTCGGGACAGGGTTATGGGTATCACTGAAGCTTTCTTT. The chain has TRBV19 and TRBJ1-1; 9 nucleotides match TRBD1. CDR1 is LNHDA, CDR2 SQIVND, per germline (reference sequence). There are 17 residues in the CDR3. V was pared by 8 bases and J by 4 bases, with 17 bases of the junction left unmatched.

V and J are TRBV6-6 and TRBJ1-3, with a possible D match to TRBD1 (6 bases). V gave up 4 bases and J gave up 0 bases, with 13 bases separating them. CDR3 length: 16 amino acids. CDR1 and CDR2 from the germline V gene are MNHNY and SVGAGI (reference sequence). In DNA, the CDR3 is TGTGCCAGCAGTTCCCCATCGACAGGCTCTGGAAACACCATATATTTT. This gives the protein CASSSPSTGSGNTIYF.

The rearrangement links TRBV2 to TRBJ2-7; possibly TRBD1 for D (7 bases). The germline gives CDR1 SNHLY, CDR2 FYNNEI. V lost 5 bases, J lost 2 bases, and 13 bases lay in between. The CDR3 has 14 residues. The CDR3 reads CASSRETGTYEQYF. For the CDR3, the DNA is TGTGCCAGCAGTCGGGAGACAGGGACCTACGAGCAGTACTTC.

The chain couples TRBV5-1 to TRBJ1-5, with unresolved D. V lost 0 bases, J lost 10 bases, and 14 bases lay in between. This CDR3 is 14 amino acids long. The germline gives CDR1 SGHRS, CDR2 YFSETQ. CDR3 sequence: CASSLDGGISPQHF. The CDR3 region has the DNA TGCGCCAGCAGCTTGGACGGAGGTATTAGCCCCCAGCATTTT. Filled out from reference TRBV5-1 and TRBJ1-5, the complete variable domain reads KAGVTQTPRYLIKTRGQQVTLSCSPISGHRSVSWYQQTPGQGLQFLFEYFSETQRNKGNFPGRFSGRQFSNSRSEMNVSTLELGDSALYLCASSLDGGISPQHFGDGTRLSIL.